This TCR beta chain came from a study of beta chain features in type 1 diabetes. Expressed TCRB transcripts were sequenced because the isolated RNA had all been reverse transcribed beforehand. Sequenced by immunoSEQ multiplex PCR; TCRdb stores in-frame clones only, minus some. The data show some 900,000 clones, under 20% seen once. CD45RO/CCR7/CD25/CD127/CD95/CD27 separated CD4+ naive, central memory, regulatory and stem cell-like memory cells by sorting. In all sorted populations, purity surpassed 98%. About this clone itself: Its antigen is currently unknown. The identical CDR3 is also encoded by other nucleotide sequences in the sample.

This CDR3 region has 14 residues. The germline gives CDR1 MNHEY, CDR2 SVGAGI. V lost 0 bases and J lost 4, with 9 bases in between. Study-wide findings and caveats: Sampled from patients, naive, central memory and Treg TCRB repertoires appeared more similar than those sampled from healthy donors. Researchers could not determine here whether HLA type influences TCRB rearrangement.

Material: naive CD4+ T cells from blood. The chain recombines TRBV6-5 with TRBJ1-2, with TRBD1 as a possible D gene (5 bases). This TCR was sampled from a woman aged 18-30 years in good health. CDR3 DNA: TGTGCCAGCAGTTACTCTACAGGCGGCTATGGCTACACCTTC. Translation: CASSYSTGGYGYTF.